These 29 T cell receptor beta chains originate from one sample sequenced in a study of T cells in tumors after PD-1 blockade. Libraries were prepared by immunoSEQ multiplex PCR; TCRdb keeps only in-frame clonotypes and omits some of them. The sample has 4,000 to 5,000 clones, roughly 63% seen once. The input for sequencing was tumor tissue, taken after anti-PD-1 treatment. The receptors were gathered from a human donor with basal cell carcinoma.

J is TRBJ2-6 and V is TRBV7-2; possible D gene TRBD2, 5 bases. This CDR3 spans 15 amino acids. Germline CDR1 reads SGHTA; CDR2 reads FQGNSA. Trimming cost V 1 base and J 2 bases, with 6 bases left between them. The chain's CDR3 is CASSLGGTGANVLTF. The CDR3 DNA reads TGTGCCAGCAGCTTAGGAGGGACTGGGGCCAACGTCCTGACTTTC.

The chain combines TRBV4-3 with TRBJ2-2, with TRBD2 matching 9 bases. V lost 0 bases and J lost 5; bases outside the gene matches: 10. The CDR3 runs 18 residues. Per germline, CDR1 LGHNA and CDR2 YSLEER. CDR3 DNA: TGCGCCAGCAGCCAAGATTTTGCGGGGGGGCCAGGAACCGGGGAGCTGTTTTTT. This translates into CASSQDFAGGPGTGELFF.

This clone came up a few times. This rearrangement joins TRBV3-1 (or the pseudogene TRBV3-2) to TRBJ2-3; 14 bases are shared with TRBD2. Trimming removed 1 base from V and 3 bases from J; junction bases left unmatched: 3. This CDR3 is 17 amino acids long. In germline, CDR1 is LGHDT, CDR2 YNNKEL (reference sequence). The CDR3 coding sequence is TGTGCCAGCAGCCAAGGAGGACTAGCGGGGGGAACAGATACGCAGTATTTT. Translated: CASSQGGLAGGTDTQYF.

This chain uses TRBV5-4 with TRBJ1-6; TRBD1 aligns across 10 bases. Trimming removed 0 bases from V and 7 bases from J; junction bases left unmatched: 7. This CDR3 comprises 17 residues. Germline lookup yields CDR1 SGHNT and CDR2 YYREEE (reference sequence). CDR3 region: CASSLGQGAGMNSPLHF. Written as DNA, the CDR3 is TGTGCCAGCAGCTTGGGACAGGGGGCTGGTATGAATTCACCCCTCCACTTT.

On this clone: One end of the junction varies from germline; a read error may be responsible. The V and J genes are TRBV7-7 and TRBJ2-5, with 7 bases aligning to TRBD1. Germline V lookup: CDR1 SSHAT, CDR2 FNYEAQ (reference sequence). CDR3 length equals 15 residues. For the CDR3, the DNA is TGTGCTAGCAGCCGGGGACAGAGAATCCAAGAGACCCAGTACTTC. Its protein is CASSRGQRIQETQYF.

This chain's CDR3 is CASSRQGSNTEAFF. Here the CDR3 DNA reads TGTGCCAGCAGTAGACAGGGTTCGAACACTGAAGCTTTCTTT. This chain uses TRBV2 with TRBJ1-1, with 7 positions matching TRBD1. CDR1 and CDR2 (germline): SNHLY, FYNNEI. The CDR3 is 14 residues long. V dropped 5 bases and J dropped 1; count of bases not matched to a gene: 4.

This chain joins TRBV19 and TRBJ2-6; D might be TRBD1 or TRBD2, each matching 5 bases. The V and J ends lost 2 bases and 4 bases respectively, with 12 bases between them. The germline gives CDR1 LNHDA, CDR2 SQIVND (reference sequence). The CDR3 runs 16 residues. The CDR3 nucleotides read TGTGCCAGTAGTATATTGGGGGTAAGAGGGGCCAACGTCCTGACTTTC. Its translation: CASSILGVRGANVLTF. The variable domain in full, completed from reference TRBV19 and TRBJ2-6, reads DGGITQSPKYLFRKEGQNVTLSCEQNLNHDAMYWYRQDPGQGLRLIYYSQIVNDFQKGDIAEGYSVSREKKESFPLTVTSAQKNPTAFYLCASSILGVRGANVLTFGAGSRLTVL.

The rearrangement links TRBV27 to TRBJ1-4, with 9 bases aligning to TRBD1. With 5 bases clipped from V and 0 bases from J, the junction kept 10 bases outside the gene matches. This CDR3 region has 18 residues. CDR1 is MNHEY and CDR2 is SMNVEV in the germline V gene (reference sequence). The CDR3 nucleotides are TGTGCCAGCAGTCCCCGGAGACAGGGGGTAACAACTAATGAAAAACTGTTTTTT. As protein: CASSPRRQGVTTNEKLFF.

This clone is medium-sized within its sample. CDR3 sequence (DNA): TGTGCCAGCAGATCTAGACGGAACTCTATGAACACTGAAGCTTTCTTT. It is translated as CASRSRRNSMNTEAFF. The chain links TRBV28 to TRBJ1-1; D gene ambiguous. V lost 6 bases and J 0 bases, leaving 17 bases between the germline ends. The V gene's germline CDR1 is MDHEN and CDR2 SYDVKM. This CDR3 is 16 amino acids long.

J is TRBJ2-3 and V is TRBV7-2; no clear D. CDR3 length equals 16 residues. The germline V and J ends were trimmed by 0 bases and 2 bases, with 12 bases remaining between them. Germline-derived CDR1 and CDR2 are SGHTA and FQGNSA. CDR3 in DNA: TGTGCCAGCAGCTTAGCGGCAGATCCTTACACAGATACGCAGTATTTT. It encodes CASSLAADPYTDTQYF.

In its sample, this clone was seen a few times. The V gene is TRBV5-4, the J gene TRBJ1-1, with D unclear. This CDR3 region has 13 residues. Trimming cost V 4 bases and J 4 bases, with 11 bases left between them. CDR1 and CDR2 from the germline V gene are SGHNT and YYREEE (reference sequence). CDR3 amino acids: CASSPDLVTEAFF. The CDR3 DNA sequence: TGTGCCAGCAGCCCAGATCTTGTCACTGAAGCTTTCTTT.

This clone was counted between two and nine times. The V gene is TRBV5-1, the J gene TRBJ2-2; 9 positions match TRBD2. CDR1 and CDR2 from the germline V gene are SGHRS and YFSETQ. The CDR3 spans 16 residues. The V and J ends lost 8 bases and 5 bases, in that order; junction bases with no gene match: 13. DNA for the CDR3: TGCGCCAGTAAAAATATAGCGGGAGAAGGTACCGGGGAGCTGTTTTTT. It yields the protein CASKNIAGEGTGELFF.

The sample holds one count of this clone. The chain uses TRBV4-1 and TRBJ2-1; D is possibly TRBD1 (5 bases). V was cut by 0 bases and J by 12 bases, with 12 bases left in between. There are 13 residues in the CDR3. Germline lookup yields CDR1 MGHRA and CDR2 YSYEKL. The CDR3 DNA reads as TGCGCCAGCAGCCAAGAAGGGGTGCAGGGGCAGTTCTTC. This translates into CASSQEGVQGQFF.

The chain uses TRBV2 and TRBJ1-1, with no clear D. The V and J ends lost 2 bases and 3 bases respectively, with 7 bases between them. The CDR3 is 13 amino acids. Germline V gives CDR1 SNHLY, CDR2 FYNNEI. This chain's CDR3 is CASSELIDTEAFF. The CDR3 DNA is TGTGCCAGCAGTGAACTCATTGACACTGAAGCTTTCTTT. Together with reference TRBV2 and TRBJ1-1, the CDR3 gives the full variable domain: EPEVTQTPSHQVTQMGQEVILRCVPISNHLYFYWYRQILGQKVEFLVSFYNNEISEKSEIFDDQFSVERPDGSNFTLKIRSTKLEDSAMYFCASSELIDTEAFFGQGTRLTVV.

This chain joins TRBV5-6 and TRBJ1-1, with a tentative D call TRBD1 (5 bases). This CDR3 spans 14 amino acids. Germline values: CDR1 SGHDT, CDR2 YYEEEE. V lost 3 bases and J 4 bases, leaving 13 bases between the germline ends. The chain's CDR3 is CASSYSGTRTEAFF. For the CDR3, the DNA is TGTGCCAGCAGCTATAGTGGGACCCGCACTGAAGCTTTCTTT.

The genes are TRBV24-1 and TRBJ2-5; no clear D. With 9 bases removed from V and 5 bases from J, the gap between germline ends came to 9 bases. This CDR3 has 11 amino acids. Germline loops: CDR1 KGHDR, CDR2 SFDVKD. CDR3 region: CATGMGETQYF. The CDR3, as DNA: TGTGCCACCGGGATGGGTGAGACCCAGTACTTC.

The genes are TRBV29-1 and TRBJ1-2, with a tentative D call TRBD1 (6 bases). Trimming shortened V by 6 bases and J by 5 bases, and 13 bases separated the two germline ends. The CDR3 totals 12 residues. Germline V gives CDR1 SQVTM, CDR2 ANQGSEA. DNA of the CDR3: TGCAGCGTAACAGGGCGAAGTTATGGCTACACCTTC. It translates to CSVTGRSYGYTF.

The rearrangement links TRBV4-1 to TRBJ2-3; 8 bases line up with TRBD1. The V gene end was trimmed by 6 bases and the J gene end by 4 bases; junction bases not matched to a gene: 12. The germline V gene encodes CDR1 MGHRA and CDR2 YSYEKL. The CDR3 sequence is 16 residues long. In DNA, the CDR3 is TGCGCCAGCAGGGCTGGACAGGGATGGGTCGCAGATACGCAGTATTTT. It codes for CASRAGQGWVADTQYF.

The chain has TRBV6-2 or TRBV6-3 and TRBJ1-5; possible D gene TRBD1, 6 bases. The CDR3 runs 17 residues. CDR1 and CDR2 from the germline V gene are MNHEY and SVGEGT. Trimming stripped 4 bases from V and 3 bases from J, with 19 bases between. As DNA, the CDR3 is TGTGCCAGCAGTTTCTACCGGGGGCAGGCGGTCAATCAGCCCCAGCATTTT. As protein: CASSFYRGQAVNQPQHF.

This clone was recorded only once. The J gene is TRBJ2-3, the V gene TRBV27; 12 nucleotides line up with TRBD2. Per germline, CDR1 MNHEY and CDR2 SMNVEV (reference sequence). The ends lost 4 bases at V and 6 bases at J; junction bases unmatched: 5. This CDR3 is built from 15 residues. The CDR3 sequence: CASSSLAGGGDTQYF. The CDR3 DNA reads as TGTGCCAGCAGTTCGCTAGCGGGAGGGGGCGATACGCAGTATTTT.

V usage is TRBV2 and J usage is TRBJ2-7; possible D gene TRBD2, 5 bases. The CDR3 runs to 13 residues. V gave up 6 bases and J gave up 2 bases, with 11 bases separating them. CDR1 is SNHLY and CDR2 is FYNNEI in the germline V gene. This CDR3 reads CASRLASTYEQYF. CDR3 DNA: TGTGCCAGCAGATTGGCTAGCACCTACGAGCAGTACTTC.

This clone occurred once. The rearrangement links TRBV11-2 to TRBJ1-2; D may be TRBD1 (5 bases). V lost 0 bases, J lost 8 bases, and 25 bases lay in between. The CDR3 extends over 18 amino acids. Germline-derived CDR1 and CDR2 are SGHAT and FQNNGV. CDR3 nucleotides: TGTGCCAGCAGCTTAGATTTGGGGGTACGCCCAACCGGCGGGGGCTACACCTTC. Protein sequence: CASSLDLGVRPTGGGYTF. Based on the CDR3 plus reference TRBV11-2 and TRBJ1-2, the full variable domain is EAGVAQSPRYKIIEKRQSVAFWCNPISGHATLYWYQQILGQGPKLLIQFQNNGVVDDSQLPKDRFSAERLKGVDSTLKIQPAKLEDSAVYLCASSLDLGVRPTGGGYTFGSGTRLTVV.

The J gene is TRBJ2-2, the V gene TRBV18; 7 bases fit TRBD1. V gave up 3 bases and J gave up 7 bases; unmatched junction bases: 8. Germline assignment: CDR1 KGHSH and CDR2 LQKENI. CDR3 length equals 15 residues. Written as DNA, the CDR3 is TGTGCCAGCTCACCTAGACAGGGATTGGACGGGGAGCTGTTTTTT. It encodes CASSPRQGLDGELFF. Looking up the rest from reference TRBV18 and TRBJ2-2 gives the full variable domain: NAGVMQNPRHLVRRRGQEARLRCSPMKGHSHVYWYRQLPEEGLKFMVYLQKENIIDESGMPKERFSAEFPKEGPSILRIQQVVRGDSAAYFCASSPRQGLDGELFFGEGSRLTVL.

This clone has just a few counts. This chain links TRBV4-1 with TRBJ1-1; D unclear. Trimming removed 2 bases at V and 7 bases at J, with 11 bases between. CDR1 MGHRA and CDR2 YSYEKL come from the germline V gene. The CDR3 extends over 13 amino acids. CDR3 loop: CASSQIGRNEAFF. CDR3 bases: TGCGCCAGCAGCCAAATTGGACGGAATGAAGCTTTCTTT.

The genes are TRBV29-1 and TRBJ2-5; possibly TRBD1 for D (7 bases). Looked up from germline, CDR1 is SQVTM and CDR2 is ANQGSEA. The CDR3 is made up of 15 amino acids. Trimming took off 4 bases at V and 5 bases at J, with 20 bases between the two ends. The CDR3 loop reads CSVVGGQGVWETQYF. CDR3 DNA: TGCAGCGTTGTGGGAGGTCAGGGGGTTTGGGAGACCCAGTACTTC. The whole variable domain, remainder taken from reference TRBV29-1 and TRBJ2-5, is SAVISQKPSRDICQRGTSLTIQCQVDSQVTMMFWYRQQPGQSLTLIATANQGSEATYESGFVIDKFPISRPNLTFSTLTVSNMSPEDSSIYLCSVVGGQGVWETQYFGPGTRLLVL.

The chain uses TRBV7-8 and TRBJ2-1; 7 nucleotides agree with TRBD2. Germline V gives CDR1 SGHVS, CDR2 FQNEAQ. V shed 3 bases, J shed 8 bases, and the junction held 1 base outside the gene matches. The CDR3 spans 12 residues. As DNA, the CDR3 is TGTGCCAGCAGCTTTGCGGGAGATGAGCAGTTCTTC. Protein: CASSFAGDEQFF.

This chain links TRBV5-6 with TRBJ1-6; D is perhaps TRBD1 (6 bases). V was trimmed by 4 bases and J by 0 bases, leaving 14 bases between them. Germline V CDR1 and CDR2: SGHDT, YYEEEE. The CDR3 covers 17 residues. CDR3 coding DNA: TGTGCCAGCAGCCAATCCGGGGGGCTCTCCTATAATTCACCCCTCCACTTT. It encodes CASSQSGGLSYNSPLHF.

This chain connects TRBV10-3 to TRBJ1-2, with a weak D call TRBD1 (5 bases). The V end lost 6 bases, the J end lost 4 bases, and 12 bases lay between the germline ends. The CDR3 length is 13 residues. The germline V gene encodes CDR1 ENHRY and CDR2 SYGVKD. DNA of the CDR3: TGTGCCATCAGGGAACCTGGGGCCTATGGCTACACCTTC. Translating gives CAIREPGAYGYTF.

The chain carries TRBV7-2 and TRBJ1-2; 9 bases are shared with TRBD1. V lost 7 bases to trimming and J lost 6 bases; unmatched junction nucleotides: 6. CDR3 length equals 13 residues. Per the germline V gene, CDR1 is SGHTA and CDR2 is FQGNSA. This CDR3 is CASNLQGAHGYTF. The CDR3, as DNA: TGTGCCAGCAACCTACAGGGGGCGCATGGCTACACCTTC.